The 13 T cell receptor beta chains in this list originate from one sample, sequenced in a study of radiotherapy plus CTLA-4 blockade in lung cancer. Assay used: immunoSEQ multiplex PCR; TCRdb lists only in-frame clones, some missing. The sample carries about 83,000 clones, around 78% recorded once. Source: peripheral blood, taken from a patient treated with radiotherapy plus ipilimumab. Receptor source: a human donor with non-small cell lung cancer who had a partial response to radiotherapy plus ipilimumab. Some clones in this sample may be carry-over from other donors' samples.

The chain employs TRBV30 and TRBJ2-5; D perhaps matches TRBD2 (6 bases). Germline CDR1 reads GTSNPN; CDR2 reads SVGIG (reference sequence). The V end was cut by 4 bases, the J end by 4 bases, with 19 bases between. This CDR3 is 15 amino acids long. The DNA for the CDR3 is TGTGCCTGGAACCCTCGGGGACTGGGGGGAGAGACCCAGTACTTC. Its protein product is CAWNPRGLGGETQYF.

The rearrangement links TRBV30 to TRBJ2-2, with TRBD1 as a possible D gene (7 bases). This CDR3 has 15 amino acids. Trimming took 4 bases from V and 6 from J, leaving 18 bases between them. Per the germline V gene, CDR1 is GTSNPN and CDR2 is SVGIG (reference sequence). The DNA of the CDR3 is TGTGCCTGGATAGGACGGCAGGGGGGTTCCGGGGAGCTGTTTTTT. Translation gives CAWIGRQGGSGELFF.

The CDR3 bases are TGTGCCAGCAGCGAACTGACAGGCCTCAGCACCGGGGAGCTGTTTTTT. Its translation: CASSELTGLSTGELFF. This chain uses TRBV9 with TRBJ2-2; possibly TRBD1 for D (6 bases). There are 16 residues in the CDR3. Trimming removed 3 bases at V and 4 bases at J, with 16 bases between. CDR1 and CDR2 from the germline V gene are SGDLS and YYNGEE.

The chain recombines TRBV9 with TRBJ2-1, with 8 bases lining up with TRBD1. V lost 4 bases, J lost 8 bases, and 8 bases stayed unmatched. In germline, CDR1 is SGDLS, CDR2 YYNGEE. The CDR3 is 14 amino acids. CDR3 region: CASSPIAGGYEQFF. For the CDR3, the DNA is TGTGCCAGCAGCCCAATAGCAGGGGGCTATGAGCAGTTCTTC.

The chain joins TRBV15 to TRBJ2-3, with 12 bases identical to TRBD2. Germline loops: CDR1 LNHNV, CDR2 YYDKDF (reference sequence). CDR3 size: 16 residues. After removal of 1 base from V and 3 bases from J, the junction contained 2 bases not matched to a gene. CDR3 bases: TGTGCCACCAGCAGAGGACTAGCGGGGGAAACAGATACGCAGTATTTT. Encoded protein: CATSRGLAGETDTQYF.

This chain joins TRBV7-9 and TRBJ2-5, with 15 bases aligning to TRBD2. CDR3 length: 16 residues. Germline V gene lookup returns CDR1 SEHNR and CDR2 FQNEAQ (reference sequence). The junction had 8 bases not matched to a gene; V was cut back by 7 bases and J by 5 bases. The chain's CDR3 is CASTRTSGGAWETQYF. CDR3 nucleotide sequence: TGTGCCAGCACCCGGACTAGCGGGGGGGCCTGGGAGACCCAGTACTTC.

The chain has TRBV5-1 and TRBJ2-2, with 15 bases lining up with TRBD2. The CDR3 length is 17 residues. V lost 4 bases, J lost 5 bases, and 6 bases stayed unmatched. CDR1 is SGHRS, CDR2 YFSETQ, per germline. CDR3 sequence: CASSNGLAGGLTGELFF. In DNA, the CDR3 is TGCGCCAGCAGCAACGGACTAGCGGGAGGGTTGACCGGGGAGCTGTTTTTT.

This clone was observed a few times. The rearrangement links TRBV11-2 to TRBJ2-7, with D possibly matching TRBD2 (7 bases). The CDR3 extends over 15 amino acids. CDR1 is SGHAT, CDR2 FQNNGV, per germline. Trimming removed 10 bases from V and 6 bases from J, with 25 bases in between. The CDR3 DNA follows: TGTGCCACCGACGGGGGGCTAGGCAGGGGAGGCGAGCAGTACTTC. Its translation: CATDGGLGRGGEQYF.

The chain has TRBV2 and TRBJ2-7; 8 bases fit TRBD1. This CDR3 has 13 residues. Germline V gene sequence: CDR1 SNHLY, CDR2 FYNNEI. V shed 3 bases and J 4 bases; nucleotides not matched to a gene: 2. Here the CDR3 reads CASSETGVYEQYF. Written as DNA, the CDR3 is TGTGCCAGCAGTGAGACAGGGGTGTACGAGCAGTACTTC.

The chain recombines TRBV7-2 with TRBJ2-1; TRBD2 might be the D (6 bases). The germline CDR1 and CDR2 sequences are SGHTA and FQGNSA. The CDR3 runs to 15 residues. The germline V and J ends were trimmed by 5 bases and 3 bases, with 14 bases remaining between them. CDR3 coding DNA: TGTGCCAGCAGCCGCGGGGTAGCGGTCTACAATGAGCAGTTCTTC. Translated, it gives CASSRGVAVYNEQFF. Full variable domain (remainder filled in from reference TRBV7-2 and TRBJ2-1): GAGVSQSPSNKVTEKGKDVELRCDPISGHTALYWYRQSLGQGLEFLIYFQGNSAPDKSGLPSDRFSAERTGGSVSTLTIQRTQQEDSAVYLCASSRGVAVYNEQFFGPGTRLTVL.

The chain is built from TRBV11-2 and TRBJ1-3, with unresolved D. Germline loops: CDR1 SGHAT, CDR2 FQNNGV. V gave up 5 bases and J gave up 3 bases, with 17 bases separating them. The CDR3 is 16 residues long. The CDR3: CASSPRVMVVGNTIYF. DNA of the CDR3: TGTGCCAGCAGCCCCCGGGTAATGGTGGTTGGAAACACCATATATTTT.

The chain links TRBV4-3 to TRBJ1-4; no clear D. The CDR3 extends over 13 amino acids. Trimming pared 1 base from V and 6 bases from J, leaving 6 bases between. Germline assignment: CDR1 LGHNA and CDR2 YSLEER. The CDR3 is CASSQASYEKLFF. In DNA, the CDR3 is TGCGCCAGCAGCCAAGCTTCTTATGAAAAACTGTTTTTT.

The chain recombines TRBV25-1 with TRBJ1-3, with TRBD1 matching over 9 bases. This CDR3 is 17 amino acids long. After removal of 3 bases from V and 0 bases from J, the junction contained 6 bases not matched to a gene. CDR1 and CDR2 (germline): MGHDK, SYGVNS. For the CDR3, the DNA is TGTGCCAGCAGTGACCCGACAGGGGGTGTCTCTGGAAACACCATATATTTT. Translated: CASSDPTGGVSGNTIYF. Full variable domain (remainder filled in from reference TRBV25-1 and TRBJ1-3): EADIYQTPRYLVIGTGKKITLECSQTMGHDKMYWYQQDPGMELHLIHYSYGVNSTEKGDLSSESTVSRIRTEHFPLTLESARPSHTSQYLCASSDPTGGVSGNTIYFGEGSWLTVV.